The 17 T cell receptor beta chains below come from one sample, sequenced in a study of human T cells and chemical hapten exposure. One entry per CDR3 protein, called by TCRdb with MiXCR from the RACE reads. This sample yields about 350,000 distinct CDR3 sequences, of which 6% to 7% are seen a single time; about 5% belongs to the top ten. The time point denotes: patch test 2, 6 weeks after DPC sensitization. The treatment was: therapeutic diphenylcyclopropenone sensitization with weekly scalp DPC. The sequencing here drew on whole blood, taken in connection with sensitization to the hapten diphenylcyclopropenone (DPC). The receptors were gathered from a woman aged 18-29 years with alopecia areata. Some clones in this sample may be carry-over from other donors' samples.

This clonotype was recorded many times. The CDR3 coding sequence is TGCGCCAGCAGCCAAGATCAACCCAGGGCTCGCTATGGCTACACCTTC. Its translation is CASSQDQPRARYGYTF. The V and J genes are TRBV4-3 and TRBJ1-2; D perhaps matches TRBD1 (5 bases). Germline V gives CDR1 LGHNA, CDR2 YSLEER. The length of the CDR3 is 16 residues. Trimming shortened V by 0 bases and J by 4 bases, and 15 bases separated the two germline ends.

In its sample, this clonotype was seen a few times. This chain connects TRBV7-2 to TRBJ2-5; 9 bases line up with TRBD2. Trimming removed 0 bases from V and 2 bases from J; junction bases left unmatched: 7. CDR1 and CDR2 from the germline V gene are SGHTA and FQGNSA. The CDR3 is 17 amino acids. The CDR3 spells CASSLAPSGGPQETQYF. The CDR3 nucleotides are TGTGCCAGCAGCTTAGCGCCCAGCGGGGGGCCTCAAGAGACCCAGTACTTC.

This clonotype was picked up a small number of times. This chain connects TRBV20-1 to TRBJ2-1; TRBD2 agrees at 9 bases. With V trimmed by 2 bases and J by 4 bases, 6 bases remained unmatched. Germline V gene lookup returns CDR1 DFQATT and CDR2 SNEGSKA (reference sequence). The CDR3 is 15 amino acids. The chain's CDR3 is CSARPASGVYNEQFF. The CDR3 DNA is TGCAGTGCTAGACCCGCTAGCGGGGTGTACAATGAGCAGTTCTTC.

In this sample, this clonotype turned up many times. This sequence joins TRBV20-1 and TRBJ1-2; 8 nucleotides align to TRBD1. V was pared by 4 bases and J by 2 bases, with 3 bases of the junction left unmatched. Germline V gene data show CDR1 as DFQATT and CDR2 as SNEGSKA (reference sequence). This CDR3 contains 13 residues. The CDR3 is CSANRGINYGYTF. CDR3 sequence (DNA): TGCAGTGCTAACAGGGGGATAAACTATGGCTACACCTTC.

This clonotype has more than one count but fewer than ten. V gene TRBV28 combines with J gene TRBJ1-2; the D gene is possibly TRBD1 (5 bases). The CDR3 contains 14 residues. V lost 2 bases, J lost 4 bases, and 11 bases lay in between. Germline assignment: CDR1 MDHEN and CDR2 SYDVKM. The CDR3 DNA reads TGTGCCAGCAGTTTAGGGGGTGAGGGCTATGGCTACACCTTC. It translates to CASSLGGEGYGYTF.

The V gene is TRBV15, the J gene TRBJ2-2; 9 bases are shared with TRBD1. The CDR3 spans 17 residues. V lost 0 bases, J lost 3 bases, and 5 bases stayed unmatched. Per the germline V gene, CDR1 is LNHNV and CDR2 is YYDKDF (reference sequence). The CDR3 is CATSRDPGQGYTGELFF. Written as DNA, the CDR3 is TGTGCCACCAGCAGAGACCCCGGACAGGGGTACACCGGGGAGCTGTTTTTT.

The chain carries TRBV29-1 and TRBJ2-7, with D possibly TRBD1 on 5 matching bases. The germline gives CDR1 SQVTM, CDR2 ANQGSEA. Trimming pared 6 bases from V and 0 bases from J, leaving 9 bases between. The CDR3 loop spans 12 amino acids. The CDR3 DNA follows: TGCAGCGTAGGCGACAGCTCCTACGAGCAGTACTTC. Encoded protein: CSVGDSSYEQYF.

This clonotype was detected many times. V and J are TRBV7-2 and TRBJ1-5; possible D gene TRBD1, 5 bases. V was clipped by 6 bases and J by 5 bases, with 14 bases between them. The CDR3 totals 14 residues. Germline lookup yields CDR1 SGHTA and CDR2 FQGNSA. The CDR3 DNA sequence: TGTGCCAGCAGGGACCGGGACGGGTATCAGCCCCAGCATTTT. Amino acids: CASRDRDGYQPQHF.

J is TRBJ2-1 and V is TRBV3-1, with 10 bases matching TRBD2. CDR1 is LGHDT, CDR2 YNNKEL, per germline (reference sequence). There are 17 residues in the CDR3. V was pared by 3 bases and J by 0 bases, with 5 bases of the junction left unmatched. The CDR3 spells CASSHSSGGVSYNEQFF. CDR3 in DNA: TGTGCCAGCAGCCATAGCAGCGGGGGGGTCTCCTACAATGAGCAGTTCTTC.

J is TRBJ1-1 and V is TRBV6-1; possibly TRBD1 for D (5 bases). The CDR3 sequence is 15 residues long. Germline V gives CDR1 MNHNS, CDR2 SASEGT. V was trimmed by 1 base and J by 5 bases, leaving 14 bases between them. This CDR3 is CASSEGGGMWTEAFF. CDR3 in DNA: TGTGCCAGCAGTGAAGGGGGGGGAATGTGGACTGAAGCTTTCTTT.

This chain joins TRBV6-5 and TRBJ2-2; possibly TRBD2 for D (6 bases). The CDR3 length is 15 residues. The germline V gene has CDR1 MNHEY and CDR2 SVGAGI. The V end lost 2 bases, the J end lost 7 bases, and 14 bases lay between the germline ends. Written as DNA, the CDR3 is TGTGCCAGCAGTTACCTATTTGGGGGAGGCGGGGAGCTGTTTTTT. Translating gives CASSYLFGGGGELFF.

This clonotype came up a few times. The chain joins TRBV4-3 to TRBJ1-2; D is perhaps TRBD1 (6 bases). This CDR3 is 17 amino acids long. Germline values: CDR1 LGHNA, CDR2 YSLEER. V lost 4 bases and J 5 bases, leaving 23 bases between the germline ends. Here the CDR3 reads CASSPRLDRPLIYGYTF. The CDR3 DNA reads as TGCGCCAGCAGCCCGCGACTTGACAGGCCACTAATATATGGCTACACCTTC.

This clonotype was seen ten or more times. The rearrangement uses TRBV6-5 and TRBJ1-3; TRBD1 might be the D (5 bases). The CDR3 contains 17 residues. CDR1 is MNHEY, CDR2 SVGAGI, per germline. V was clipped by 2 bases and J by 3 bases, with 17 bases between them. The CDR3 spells CASSYGMGGGFGNTIYF. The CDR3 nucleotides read TGTGCCAGCAGTTACGGGATGGGGGGAGGTTTTGGAAACACCATATATTTT.

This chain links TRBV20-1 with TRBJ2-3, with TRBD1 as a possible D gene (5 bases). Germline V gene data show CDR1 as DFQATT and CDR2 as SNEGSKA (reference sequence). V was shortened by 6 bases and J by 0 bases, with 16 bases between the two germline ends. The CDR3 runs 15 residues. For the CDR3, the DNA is TGCAGTGCCCGTGCACAGGTCGTTAGCACAGATACGCAGTATTTT. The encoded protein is CSARAQVVSTDTQYF.

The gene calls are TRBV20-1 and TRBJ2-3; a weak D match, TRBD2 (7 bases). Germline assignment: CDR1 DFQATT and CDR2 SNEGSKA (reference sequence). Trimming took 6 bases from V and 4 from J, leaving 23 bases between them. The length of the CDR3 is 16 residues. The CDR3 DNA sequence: TGCAGTGCGCCATCCCCTCGGGGGGCCGGTTCAGATACGCAGTATTTT. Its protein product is CSAPSPRGAGSDTQYF.

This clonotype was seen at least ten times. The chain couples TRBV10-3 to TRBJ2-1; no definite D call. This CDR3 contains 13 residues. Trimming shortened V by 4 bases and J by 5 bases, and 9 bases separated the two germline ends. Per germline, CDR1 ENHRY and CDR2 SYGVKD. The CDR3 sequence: CAISVSGHNEQFF. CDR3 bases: TGTGCCATCAGTGTCTCGGGCCACAATGAGCAGTTCTTC.

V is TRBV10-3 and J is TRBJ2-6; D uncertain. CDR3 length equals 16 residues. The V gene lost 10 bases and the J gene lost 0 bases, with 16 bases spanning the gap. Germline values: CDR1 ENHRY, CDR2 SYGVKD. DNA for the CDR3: TGTGCCACCAAAAACGGAAGCCCCTCTGGGGCCAACGTCCTGACTTTC. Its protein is CATKNGSPSGANVLTF.